This T cell receptor (beta chain) was recorded in a study of CD8+ T cells in alopecia areata. Germline loops: CDR1 KGHSH, CDR2 LQKENI. The V end lost 5 bases, the J end lost 4 bases, and 18 bases lay between the germline ends. The length of the CDR3 is 15 residues. RNA extraction was followed by reverse transcription into cDNA, which acted as the sequencing template. Sequencing used immunoSEQ multiplex PCR; TCRdb keeps in-frame clones, though not all of them. The sample has 100,000 or so clones, around 60% seen once; the top ten hold 16%. Stated treatment: oral pan-JAK inhibitor, 5-10 mg twice daily. Study-level points and caveats: Tofacitinib yielded significantly lower scalp clonality and fewer expanded CD8+ clones among the top 100. Persistence of many expanded lesional clones was seen in scalp and blood during tofacitinib. Researchers report lesional scalp, most notably alopecia totalis/universalis, outstripped normal scalp in clonality.

A word on this clone: As yet, its antigen is unknown.

The sequences come from CD8+ T cells sorted from blood, collected at week 56, from a patient treated with tofacitinib. J is TRBJ2-7 and V is TRBV18; maybe TRBD2 (6 bases). The receptor comes from a human donor with alopecia areata. The CDR3 loop is CASSSTSSGMYEQYF. CDR3 coding DNA: TGTGCCAGCTCATCTACTAGCTCGGGAATGTACGAGCAGTACTTC. The complete variable domain, with remaining parts taken from reference TRBV18 and TRBJ2-7, reads NAGVMQNPRHLVRRRGQEARLRCSPMKGHSHVYWYRQLPEEGLKFMVYLQKENIIDESGMPKERFSAEFPKEGPSILRIQQVVRGDSAAYFCASSSTSSGMYEQYFGPGTRLTVT.